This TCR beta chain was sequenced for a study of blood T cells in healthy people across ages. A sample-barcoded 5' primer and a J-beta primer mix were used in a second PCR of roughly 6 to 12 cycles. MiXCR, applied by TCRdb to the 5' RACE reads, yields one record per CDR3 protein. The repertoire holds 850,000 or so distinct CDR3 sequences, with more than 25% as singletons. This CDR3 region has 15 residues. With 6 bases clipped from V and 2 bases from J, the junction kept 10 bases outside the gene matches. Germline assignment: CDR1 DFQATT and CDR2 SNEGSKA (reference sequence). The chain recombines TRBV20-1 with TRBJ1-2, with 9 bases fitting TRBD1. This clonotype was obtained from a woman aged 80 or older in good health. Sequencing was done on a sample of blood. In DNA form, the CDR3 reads TGCAGTGCCAGAAGACAGGGGGACGTCAACTATGGCTACACCTTC. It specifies CSARRQGDVNYGYTF.